The 14 T cell receptor beta chains presented below share a single source sample, sequenced in a study of blood T cell repertoires in COVID-19. Clones were sequenced by immunoSEQ multiplex PCR, and TCRdb holds only the in-frame ones, with some missing. The sample lists about 170,000 clones, 84% occurring once. The sequencing input was PBMCs or T cells enriched from blood (not recorded which). These receptors originate from a man between 50 and 59 years old who had recovered from COVID-19.

CDR3 coding DNA: TGTGCCAGCAGCCAGGTAGCTCCGGGACTAGTGCGTGAGACCCAGTACTTC. It encodes CASSQVAPGLVRETQYF. The rearrangement joins TRBV4-2 to TRBJ2-5; TRBD2 matches at 8 bases. CDR1 is LGHNA and CDR2 is YNFKEQ in the germline V gene. The CDR3 extends over 17 amino acids. The junction had 14 bases not matched to a gene; V was cut back by 3 bases and J by 5 bases.

The chain joins TRBV29-1 to TRBJ1-1; D not certain. Per the germline V gene, CDR1 is SQVTM and CDR2 is ANQGSEA. V lost 5 bases and J lost 0, with 13 bases in between. CDR3 size: 14 residues. The CDR3 here is CSVLSWSMNTEAFF. Written as DNA, the CDR3 is TGCAGCGTTCTATCCTGGTCTATGAACACTGAAGCTTTCTTT.

CDR3 sequence (DNA): TGTGCCAGTCCCAGGGTAAGATCTGGAAACACCATATATTTT. This translates into CASPRVRSGNTIYF. The J gene is TRBJ1-3, the V gene TRBV19; D perhaps matches TRBD1 (5 bases). Germline CDR1 is LNHDA and CDR2 is SQIVND (reference sequence). The length of the CDR3 is 14 residues. Trimming took 8 bases from V and 1 from J, leaving 12 bases between them.

V gene TRBV30 combines with J gene TRBJ2-1; 9 nucleotides agree with TRBD2. The V gene's germline CDR1 is GTSNPN and CDR2 SVGIG (reference sequence). J lost 7 bases, V lost 7 bases, and 11 bases had no gene match. The CDR3 is made up of 14 amino acids. In DNA, the CDR3 is TGTGCCTTTCGAGCGAGCGGGGGGCGTAATGAGCAGTTCTTC. Protein product: CAFRASGGRNEQFF.

This chain joins TRBV6-2 or TRBV6-3 and TRBJ1-2; D unresolved. The germline V gene has CDR1 MNHEY and CDR2 SVGEGT. CDR3 length: 12 amino acids. V dropped 5 bases and J dropped 9 bases, with 13 bases sitting between them. The DNA of the CDR3 is TGTGCCAGCAGTCAAGTTATTAGTAGCTACACCTTC. The encoded protein is CASSQVISSYTF.

The chain joins TRBV30 to TRBJ1-5; 7 bases align to TRBD1. Trimming at V came to 1 base and at J to 2 bases, leaving 5 bases not matched to a gene. Germline loops: CDR1 GTSNPN, CDR2 SVGIG (reference sequence). This CDR3 comprises 15 residues. The chain's CDR3 is CAWSDRGYGNQPQHF. CDR3 coding DNA: TGTGCCTGGAGTGACAGGGGATATGGCAATCAGCCCCAGCATTTT.

The V gene is TRBV7-3, the J gene TRBJ1-2; TRBD1 is a possible D gene (6 bases). Germline V lookup: CDR1 SGHTA, CDR2 FQGTGA. Deletions cut 2 bases from V and 2 bases from J, with 12 bases between. The CDR3 extends over 15 amino acids. Here the CDR3 reads CASSLWGTLNYGYTF. The CDR3 nucleotides are TGTGCCAGCAGCTTATGGGGGACACTCAACTATGGCTACACCTTC.

This sequence joins TRBV2 and TRBJ1-6, with TRBD1 matching over 8 bases. Germline V gene data show CDR1 as SNHLY and CDR2 as FYNNEI. With 7 bases clipped from V and 7 bases from J, the junction kept 9 bases outside the gene matches. The CDR3 consists of 15 residues. The CDR3 region has the DNA TGTGCCAGCAAATGGGCAGGGGGCTTGAATTCACCCCTCCACTTT. It translates to CASKWAGGLNSPLHF.

The rearrangement joins TRBV3-1 (or the pseudogene TRBV3-2) to TRBJ2-5; TRBD2 matches at 12 bases. V shed 0 bases and J 1 base; nucleotides not matched to a gene: 9. Germline V CDR1 and CDR2: LGHDT, YNNKEL (reference sequence). The CDR3 length is 19 residues. CDR3 in amino acids: CASSQEWASGGAVQETQYF. The CDR3 bases are TGTGCCAGCAGCCAAGAGTGGGCTAGCGGGGGGGCGGTCCAAGAGACCCAGTACTTC.

The V gene is TRBV2, the J gene TRBJ2-7; 7 positions match TRBD1. The CDR3 contains 13 residues. The germline V gene has CDR1 SNHLY and CDR2 FYNNEI. J lost 2 bases, V lost 4 bases, and 2 bases had no gene match. This CDR3 is CASSVGQAYEQYF. In DNA form, the CDR3 reads TGTGCCAGCAGTGTAGGACAGGCCTACGAGCAGTACTTC.

The rearrangement uses TRBV9 and TRBJ2-1; TRBD2 matches at 8 bases. Trimming took 4 bases from V and 5 from J; bases not matched to a gene: 5. The germline gives CDR1 SGDLS, CDR2 YYNGEE. CDR3 length: 14 amino acids. CDR3 in DNA: TGTGCCAGCAGCCCTGGGACTAGGGACAATGAGCAGTTCTTC. This gives the protein CASSPGTRDNEQFF. Variable domain in full (rest from reference TRBV9 and TRBJ2-1): DSGVTQTPKHLITATGQRVTLRCSPRSGDLSVYWYQQSLDQGLQFLIQYYNGEERAKGNILERFSAQQFPDLHSELNLSSLELGDSALYFCASSPGTRDNEQFFGPGTRLTVL.

This clone was seen just once. This chain connects TRBV4-1 to TRBJ1-1; D call uncertain. Germline assignment: CDR1 MGHRA and CDR2 YSYEKL. This CDR3 is 13 amino acids long. The V gene lost 2 bases and the J gene lost 5 bases, with 9 bases spanning the gap. The CDR3 nucleotides read TGCGCCAGCAGCCAATCGGGTTCAACTGAAGCTTTCTTT. Translating it yields CASSQSGSTEAFF.

The rearrangement joins TRBV15 to TRBJ1-4; 8 nucleotides align to TRBD1. Losses at the gene ends were 2 bases for V and 10 bases for J; bases not matched to a gene: 12. This CDR3 region has 16 residues. Germline loops: CDR1 LNHNV, CDR2 YYDKDF (reference sequence). CDR3 DNA: TGTGCCACCAGCAGACCCGGTGTGGCAGGGGGCGGAAAACTGTTTTTT. Encoded protein: CATSRPGVAGGGKLFF.

This clone was picked up a small number of times. J is TRBJ1-1 and V is TRBV7-2, with TRBD1 identical over 8 bases. Looked up from germline, CDR1 is SGHTA and CDR2 is FQGNSA. This CDR3 has 15 amino acids. The V segment lost 7 bases and the J segment 0 bases; nucleotides outside the gene matches: 7. The CDR3 DNA reads TGTGCCAGCATTCCCTGGGACAGGATGAACACTGAAGCTTTCTTT. Encoded protein: CASIPWDRMNTEAFF.